The 16 T cell receptor beta chains listed next were all sequenced from one sample in a study of blood T cell repertoires in COVID-19. Measured with immunoSEQ multiplex PCR; TCRdb has only the in-frame clones, and not every one. This table has some 250,000 clones, around 89% appearing once. The specimen sequenced was PBMCs or T cells enriched from blood (not recorded which). The receptors originated from a man in his forties or fifties who had recovered from COVID-19.

J is TRBJ2-2 and V is TRBV23-1; D gene ambiguous. TRBV23-1 is designated an ORF whose function remains uncertain. CDR3 size: 13 residues. V lost 5 bases and J 2 bases, leaving 6 bases between the germline ends. The CDR3 loop is CASSFINTGELFF. The CDR3 region has the DNA TGCGCCAGCAGTTTCATCAACACCGGGGAGCTGTTTTTT.

The table lists this clone with a count of one. This sequence joins TRBV5-1 and TRBJ2-2, with D perhaps TRBD2 (5 bases). V was pared by 0 bases and J by 7 bases, with 7 bases between. In germline, CDR1 is SGHRS, CDR2 YFSETQ. The length of the CDR3 is 13 residues. In DNA form, the CDR3 reads TGCGCCAGCAGCTTGGCCGGGGACGGGGAGCTGTTTTTT. Residues: CASSLAGDGELFF.

Here the CDR3 DNA reads TGTGCCAGCAGCCCCCAAGGGACTAGCGGGGGGGTTAGCACAGATACGCAGTATTTT. Its translation: CASSPQGTSGGVSTDTQYF. This rearrangement joins TRBV7-3 to TRBJ2-3, with TRBD2 matching over 16 bases. With 5 bases clipped from V and 0 bases from J, the junction kept 8 bases outside the gene matches. CDR3 size: 19 residues. Germline CDR1 reads SGHTA; CDR2 reads FQGTGA.

This clone was seen more than once but under ten times. Other DNA sequences of this sample code for an identical CDR3. The gene calls are TRBV7-8 and TRBJ2-2, with 8 bases lining up with TRBD2. Germline assignment: CDR1 SGHVS and CDR2 FQNEAQ. The CDR3 loop spans 16 amino acids. The V segment lost 5 bases and the J segment 4 bases; nucleotides outside the gene matches: 9. CDR3 coding DNA: TGTGCCAGCAGCCGATTAGCGGGACCCAGCACCGGGGAGCTGTTTTTT. Residues: CASSRLAGPSTGELFF.

This clone showed up just once. This rearrangement joins TRBV9 to TRBJ2-7, with 8 bases lining up with TRBD1. Germline CDR1 is SGDLS and CDR2 is YYNGEE. The CDR3 length is 14 residues. The junction had 5 bases not matched to a gene; V was cut back by 3 bases and J by 3 bases. In DNA form, the CDR3 reads TGTGCCAGCAGCGGGGGGACAGGCCTCTACGAGCAGTACTTC. Translated: CASSGGTGLYEQYF. The full variable domain, with the rest looked up from reference TRBV9 and TRBJ2-7, is DSGVTQTPKHLITATGQRVTLRCSPRSGDLSVYWYQQSLDQGLQFLIQYYNGEERAKGNILERFSAQQFPDLHSELNLSSLELGDSALYFCASSGGTGLYEQYFGPGTRLTVT.

This clone has a handful of counts. The V and J genes are TRBV5-5 and TRBJ1-3; D may be TRBD1 (5 bases). The length of the CDR3 is 14 residues. The V end lost 4 bases, the J end lost 2 bases, and 10 bases lay between the germline ends. Germline V gene sequence: CDR1 SGHKS, CDR2 YYEKEE (reference sequence). CDR3 sequence: CASSVGQAGNTIYF. DNA for the CDR3: TGTGCCAGCAGCGTCGGACAAGCTGGAAACACCATATATTTT.

The chain employs TRBV7-3 and TRBJ2-2; TRBD2 matches at 10 bases. The CDR3 has 16 amino acids. The germline V gene encodes CDR1 SGHTA and CDR2 FQGTGA. Unmatched junction bases numbered 3, after V lost 3 bases and J lost 2 bases. DNA for the CDR3: TGTGCCAGCAGCTTGCAGCGGGGGGGAAACACCGGGGAGCTGTTTTTT. Residues: CASSLQRGGNTGELFF. The full variable domain, rest sourced from reference TRBV7-3 and TRBJ2-2, is GAGVSQTPSNKVTEKGKYVELRCDPISGHTALYWYRQSLGQGPEFLIYFQGTGAADDSGLPNDRFFAVRPEGSVSTLKIQRTERGDSAVYLCASSLQRGGNTGELFFGEGSRLTVL.

This clone was counted ten times or more. The chain couples TRBV7-6 to TRBJ1-2; 7 nucleotides line up with TRBD1. This CDR3 has 17 amino acids. CDR1 and CDR2 (germline): SGHVS, FNYEAQ. V lost 6 bases, J lost 3 bases, and 16 bases stayed unmatched. The CDR3, as DNA: TGTGCCAGCAGAGCGGTCTTCGTTAGGGGGCAGGACTATGGCTACACCTTC. It is translated as CASRAVFVRGQDYGYTF.

The chain is built from TRBV5-4 and TRBJ2-1; perhaps TRBD2 as D (6 bases). V gave up 4 bases and J gave up 4 bases, with 18 bases separating them. CDR1 and CDR2 (germline): SGHNT, YYREEE (reference sequence). This CDR3 is 16 amino acids long. The CDR3 sequence: CASSRASAGPYNEQFF. CDR3 coding DNA: TGTGCCAGCAGCCGAGCGTCCGCGGGGCCATACAATGAGCAGTTCTTC.

J is TRBJ2-7 and V is TRBV7-9, with no clear D. Germline V gene data show CDR1 as SEHNR and CDR2 as FQNEAQ (reference sequence). CDR3 length equals 14 residues. Trimming pared 1 base from V and 4 bases from J, leaving 11 bases between. CDR3: CASSLESGKYEQYF. The CDR3 DNA is TGTGCCAGCAGCTTAGAGTCAGGCAAATACGAGCAGTACTTC. Supplemented by reference TRBV7-9 and TRBJ2-7, the full variable domain reads DTGVSQNPRHKITKRGQNVTFRCDPISEHNRLYWYRQTLGQGPEFLTYFQNEAQLEKSRLLSDRFSAERPKGSFSTLEIQRTEQGDSAMYLCASSLESGKYEQYFGPGTRLTVT.

This chain connects TRBV7-3 to TRBJ2-1; possibly TRBD1 for D (6 bases). Trimming pared 5 bases from V and 3 bases from J, leaving 11 bases between. The CDR3 runs 14 residues. Germline CDR1 reads SGHTA; CDR2 reads FQGTGA. The CDR3 nucleotides read TGTGCCAGCAGCGGGCCAGGGGACTACAATGAGCAGTTCTTC. Its protein is CASSGPGDYNEQFF.

The genes are TRBV29-1 and TRBJ1-5; TRBD1 matches at 7 bases. Germline CDR1 reads SQVTM; CDR2 reads ANQGSEA. CDR3 length: 13 residues. V shed 8 bases, J shed 3 bases, and the junction held 7 bases outside the gene matches. DNA of the CDR3: TGCAGCATTTCCAGGGGGTACAATCAGCCCCAGCATTTT. Translated: CSISRGYNQPQHF.

This chain links TRBV4-2 with TRBJ1-4; TRBD1 aligns across 8 bases. The V gene's germline CDR1 is LGHNA and CDR2 YNFKEQ. The CDR3 extends over 17 amino acids. Trimming removed 0 bases from V and 7 bases from J; junction bases left unmatched: 10. The CDR3 DNA is TGTGCCAGCAGCCAAGACCCGACAGGGGTTTTTGGTGAAAAACTGTTTTTT. Translating gives CASSQDPTGVFGEKLFF.

The V call is TRBV6-5, the J call TRBJ1-1; possible D gene TRBD1, 5 bases. The CDR3 length is 15 residues. CDR1 and CDR2 from the germline V gene are MNHEY and SVGAGI. V shed 6 bases and J shed 1 base, with 15 bases lying between them. The CDR3 nucleotides are TGTGCCAGCAGACTAACGGGAGGACAGAACACTGAAGCTTTCTTT. Residues: CASRLTGGQNTEAFF.

V usage is TRBV3-1 (or the pseudogene TRBV3-2) and J usage is TRBJ2-7, with 11 bases lining up with TRBD2. V gave up 1 base and J gave up 3 bases; unmatched junction bases: 5. The CDR3 is 16 amino acids. The germline V gene encodes CDR1 LGHDT and CDR2 YNNKEL (reference sequence). The CDR3 DNA reads TGTGCCAGCAGCCAAGGAGTACTAGCGGGAGTCTACGAGCAGTACTTC. This codes for CASSQGVLAGVYEQYF.

The V call is TRBV10-2, the J call TRBJ1-4; 12 bases agree with TRBD1. Unmatched junction bases numbered 9, after V lost 3 bases and J lost 10 bases. This CDR3 is 16 amino acids long. Germline loops: CDR1 WSHSY, CDR2 SAAADI. The CDR3 spells CASSDRAGQGAAKLFF. CDR3 DNA: TGCGCCAGCAGTGACCGAGCGGGACAGGGGGCGGCAAAACTGTTTTTT.